Here is one T cell receptor (beta chain) with its context. These data come from a study of blood T cell repertoires in COVID-19. The CDR3 sequence is 15 residues long. How the authors handled the data: Using reference gene primer amplification, nucleated cell counts were estimated. The repertoire was sequenced with immunoSEQ multiplex PCR; TCRdb's copy has only in-frame clones and lacks some. The V and J calls and clone size come from that table; D and trimming were worked out from the DNA. The profile shows more than 300,000 clones, about nine tenths of them singletons. The V call is TRBV21-1, the J call TRBJ2-1; no DNA check was done on the table's D call, TRBD2. TRBV21-1 is tagged as a pseudogene. The source of this sequence is a woman aged 25 to 39 who had recovered from COVID-19. The sample consisted of PBMCs or T cells enriched from blood (not recorded which). CDR3 residues: CASSPGLAGQNEQFF. The CDR3 DNA reads TGTGCCAGCAGTCCGGGACTAGCGGGACAAAATGAGCAGTTCTTC.